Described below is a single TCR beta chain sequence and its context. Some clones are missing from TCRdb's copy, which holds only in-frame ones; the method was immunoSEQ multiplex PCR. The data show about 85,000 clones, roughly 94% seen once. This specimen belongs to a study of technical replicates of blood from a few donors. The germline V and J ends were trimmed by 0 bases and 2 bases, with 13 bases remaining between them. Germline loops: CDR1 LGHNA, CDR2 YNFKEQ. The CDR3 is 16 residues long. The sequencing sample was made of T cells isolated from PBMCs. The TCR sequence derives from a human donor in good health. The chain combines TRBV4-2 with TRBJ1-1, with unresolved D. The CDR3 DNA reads TGTGCCAGCAGCCAAGATCAGCGGGTGAGAAACACTGAAGCTTTCTTT. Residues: CASSQDQRVRNTEAFF.